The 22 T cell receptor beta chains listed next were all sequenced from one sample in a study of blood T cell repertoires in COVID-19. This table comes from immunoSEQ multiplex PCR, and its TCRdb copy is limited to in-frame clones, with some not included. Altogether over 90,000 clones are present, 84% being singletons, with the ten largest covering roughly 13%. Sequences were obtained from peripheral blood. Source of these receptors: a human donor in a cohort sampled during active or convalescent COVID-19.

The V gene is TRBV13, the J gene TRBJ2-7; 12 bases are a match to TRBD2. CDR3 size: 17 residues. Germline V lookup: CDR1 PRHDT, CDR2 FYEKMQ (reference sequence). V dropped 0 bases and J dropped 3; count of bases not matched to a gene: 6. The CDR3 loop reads CASSLGRTSGVFYEQYF. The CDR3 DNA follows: TGTGCCAGCAGCTTAGGCCGGACTAGCGGGGTCTTCTACGAGCAGTACTTC.

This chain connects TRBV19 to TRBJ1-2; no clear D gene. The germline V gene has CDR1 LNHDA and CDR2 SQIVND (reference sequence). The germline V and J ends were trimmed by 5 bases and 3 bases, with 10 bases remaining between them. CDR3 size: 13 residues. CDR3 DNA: TGTGCCAGTAGTGAGGTTTTAGACTATGGCTACACCTTC. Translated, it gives CASSEVLDYGYTF.

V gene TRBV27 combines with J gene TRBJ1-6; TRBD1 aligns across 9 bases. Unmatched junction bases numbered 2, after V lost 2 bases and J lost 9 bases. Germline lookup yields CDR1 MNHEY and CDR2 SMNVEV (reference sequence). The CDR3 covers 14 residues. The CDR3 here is CASSLLDRGSPLHF. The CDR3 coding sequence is TGTGCCAGCAGTTTACTGGACAGGGGTTCACCCCTCCACTTT.

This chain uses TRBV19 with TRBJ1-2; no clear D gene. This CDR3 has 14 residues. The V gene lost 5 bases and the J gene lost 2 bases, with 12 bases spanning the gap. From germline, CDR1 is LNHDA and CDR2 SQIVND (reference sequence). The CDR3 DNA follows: TGTGCCAGTAGTCCACGTTCAGCGAACTATGGCTACACCTTC. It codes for CASSPRSANYGYTF.

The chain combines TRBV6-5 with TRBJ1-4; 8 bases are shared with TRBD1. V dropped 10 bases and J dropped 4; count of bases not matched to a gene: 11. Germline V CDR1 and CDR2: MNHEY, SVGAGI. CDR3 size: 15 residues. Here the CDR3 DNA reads TGTGCCACCAGATCACAGGGGGTTAATAATGAAAAACTGTTTTTT. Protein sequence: CATRSQGVNNEKLFF.

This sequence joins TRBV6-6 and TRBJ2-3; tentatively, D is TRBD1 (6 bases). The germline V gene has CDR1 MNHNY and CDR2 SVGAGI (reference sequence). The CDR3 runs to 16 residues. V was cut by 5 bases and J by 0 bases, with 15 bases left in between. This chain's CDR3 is CASSLHGGSSTDTQYF. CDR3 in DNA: TGTGCCAGCAGTCTGCATGGGGGCAGTAGCACAGATACGCAGTATTTT.

The CDR3 reads CSVGRSRAGELFF. For the CDR3, the DNA is TGCAGCGTTGGGAGATCGAGGGCCGGGGAGCTGTTTTTT. V and J are TRBV29-1 and TRBJ2-2; TRBD2 might be the D (5 bases). V lost 4 bases to trimming and J lost 6 bases, with 12 bases between them. CDR1 is SQVTM and CDR2 is ANQGSEA in the germline V gene. The CDR3 has 13 amino acids.

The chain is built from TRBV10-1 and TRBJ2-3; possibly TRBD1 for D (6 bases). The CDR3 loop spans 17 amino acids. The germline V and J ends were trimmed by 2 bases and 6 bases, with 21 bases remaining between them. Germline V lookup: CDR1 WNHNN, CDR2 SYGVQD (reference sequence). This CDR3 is CASSESFHRDMSDTQYF. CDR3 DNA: TGCGCCAGCAGTGAGAGCTTTCACAGGGATATGTCTGATACGCAGTATTTT.

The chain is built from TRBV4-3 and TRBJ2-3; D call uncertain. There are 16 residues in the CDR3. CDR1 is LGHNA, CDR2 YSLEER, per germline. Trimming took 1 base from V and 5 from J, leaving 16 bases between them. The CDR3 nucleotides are TGCGCCAGCAGCCAAGCCCCCACATCCTCAGGAGATACGCAGTATTTT. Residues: CASSQAPTSSGDTQYF.

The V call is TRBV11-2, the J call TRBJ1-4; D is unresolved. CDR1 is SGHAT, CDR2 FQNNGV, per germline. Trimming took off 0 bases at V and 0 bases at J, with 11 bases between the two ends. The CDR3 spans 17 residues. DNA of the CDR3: TGTGCCAGCAGCTTAGATTGGCGGAGTGCAACTAATGAAAAACTGTTTTTT. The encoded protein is CASSLDWRSATNEKLFF.

CDR3 DNA: TGCAGTGCTAGTGTAGACAGGCGCGAGACCCAGTACTTC. It specifies CSASVDRRETQYF. The rearrangement uses TRBV20-1 and TRBJ2-5; perhaps TRBD1 as D (6 bases). This CDR3 has 13 residues. The germline CDR1 and CDR2 sequences are DFQATT and SNEGSKA (reference sequence). V was pared by 3 bases and J by 5 bases, with 13 bases between.

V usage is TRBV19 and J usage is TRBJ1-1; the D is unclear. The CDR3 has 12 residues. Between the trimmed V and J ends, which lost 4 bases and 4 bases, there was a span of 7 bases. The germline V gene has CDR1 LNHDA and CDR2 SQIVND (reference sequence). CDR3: CASSRLGTEAFF. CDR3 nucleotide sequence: TGTGCCAGTAGTAGGCTTGGCACTGAAGCTTTCTTT.

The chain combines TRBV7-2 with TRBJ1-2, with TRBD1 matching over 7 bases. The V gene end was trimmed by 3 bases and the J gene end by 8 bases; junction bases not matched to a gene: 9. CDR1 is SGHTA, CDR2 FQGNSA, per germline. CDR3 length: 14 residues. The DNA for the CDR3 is TGTGCCAGCAGCTTCGACAGGGAACTTGGCGGCTACACCTTC. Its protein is CASSFDRELGGYTF.

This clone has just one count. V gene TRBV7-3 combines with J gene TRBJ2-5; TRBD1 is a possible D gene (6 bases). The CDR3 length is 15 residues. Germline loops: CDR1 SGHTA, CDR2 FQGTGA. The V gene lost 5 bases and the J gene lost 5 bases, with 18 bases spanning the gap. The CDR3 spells CASSPVLGARETQYF. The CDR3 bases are TGTGCCAGCAGCCCGGTCCTGGGGGCCCGGGAGACCCAGTACTTC.

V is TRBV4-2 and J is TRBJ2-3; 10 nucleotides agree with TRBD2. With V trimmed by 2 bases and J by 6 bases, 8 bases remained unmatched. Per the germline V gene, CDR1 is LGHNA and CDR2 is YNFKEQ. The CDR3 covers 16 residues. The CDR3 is CASSQYGSGGPDTQYF. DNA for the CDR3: TGTGCCAGCAGCCAATATGGTAGCGGGGGGCCCGATACGCAGTATTTT.

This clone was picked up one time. CDR3: CASGDGTYRGGNTEAFF. The CDR3 DNA reads TGTGCTAGTGGGGATGGAACCTACAGGGGAGGGAACACTGAAGCTTTCTTT. J is TRBJ1-1 and V is TRBV12-5; 7 nucleotides agree with TRBD1. V gave up 6 bases and J gave up 1 base; unmatched junction bases: 14. CDR1 LGHNT and CDR2 FRNRAP come from the germline V gene. The CDR3 spans 17 residues.

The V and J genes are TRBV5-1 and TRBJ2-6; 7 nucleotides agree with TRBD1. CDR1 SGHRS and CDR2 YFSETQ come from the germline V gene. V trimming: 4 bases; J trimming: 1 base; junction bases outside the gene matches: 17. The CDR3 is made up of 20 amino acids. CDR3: CASSLKTGSNPPSGANVLTF. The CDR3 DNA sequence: TGCGCCAGCAGCCTAAAGACAGGGAGTAACCCCCCATCTGGGGCCAACGTCCTGACTTTC. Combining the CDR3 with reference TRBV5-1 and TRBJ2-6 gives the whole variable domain KAGVTQTPRYLIKTRGQQVTLSCSPISGHRSVSWYQQTPGQGLQFLFEYFSETQRNKGNFPGRFSGRQFSNSRSEMNVSTLELGDSALYLCASSLKTGSNPPSGANVLTFGAGSRLTVL.

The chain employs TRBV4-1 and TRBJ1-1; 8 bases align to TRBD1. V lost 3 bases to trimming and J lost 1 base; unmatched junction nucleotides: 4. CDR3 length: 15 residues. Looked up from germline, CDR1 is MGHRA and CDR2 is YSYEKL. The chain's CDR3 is CASSQQGAQNTEAFF. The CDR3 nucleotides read TGCGCCAGCAGCCAGCAGGGGGCGCAGAACACTGAAGCTTTCTTT.

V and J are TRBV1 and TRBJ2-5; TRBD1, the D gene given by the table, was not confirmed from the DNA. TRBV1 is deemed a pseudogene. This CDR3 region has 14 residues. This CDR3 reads CTSRLDRGLETQYF. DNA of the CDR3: TGCACCAGCAGACTGGACAGGGGGCTGGAGACCCAGTACTTC.

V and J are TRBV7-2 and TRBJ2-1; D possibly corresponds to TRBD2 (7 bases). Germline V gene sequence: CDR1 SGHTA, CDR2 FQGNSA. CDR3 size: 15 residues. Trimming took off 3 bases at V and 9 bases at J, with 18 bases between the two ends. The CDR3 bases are TGTGCCAGCAGCTTTAATTTGGGGGGGGCAGGTGAGCAGTTCTTC. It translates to CASSFNLGGAGEQFF. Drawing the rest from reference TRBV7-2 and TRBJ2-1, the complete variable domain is GAGVSQSPSNKVTEKGKDVELRCDPISGHTALYWYRQSLGQGLEFLIYFQGNSAPDKSGLPSDRFSAERTGGSVSTLTIQRTQQEDSAVYLCASSFNLGGAGEQFFGPGTRLTVL.

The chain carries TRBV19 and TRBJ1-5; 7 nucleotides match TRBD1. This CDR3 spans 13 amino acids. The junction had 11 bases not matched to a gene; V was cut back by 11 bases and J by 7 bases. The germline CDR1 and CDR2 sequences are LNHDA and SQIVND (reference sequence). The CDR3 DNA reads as TGTGCCGGCCACGACAGGGTGGGCCAGCCCCAGCATTTT. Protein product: CAGHDRVGQPQHF.

CDR3 protein: CATSGSGQGDGQPQHF. The CDR3 DNA reads TGTGCCACCAGTGGCTCCGGACAGGGTGATGGTCAGCCCCAGCATTTT. The chain is built from TRBV24-1 and TRBJ1-5; 8 bases agree with TRBD1. Looked up from germline, CDR1 is KGHDR and CDR2 is SFDVKD. The junction had 11 bases not matched to a gene; V was cut back by 5 bases and J by 6 bases. CDR3 length: 16 residues.